Sequencing of this T cell receptor (beta chain) was carried out in a study of breast tumors, draining lymph nodes, adjacent tissues. Germline V gene data show CDR1 as MDHEN and CDR2 as SYDVKM. V shed 4 bases, J shed 8 bases, and the junction held 4 bases outside the gene matches. This CDR3 contains 13 residues. This clonotype has a count of ten or more. Antigen unknown. General study findings and limits: Compared with lymph nodes, tumors were less diverse; compared with nontumor tissue, more. Data fit most tumor T cells coming from lymph node, expanding in tumor. The lymph node origin of tumor T cells was framed as consistent with a hypothesis, not demonstrated. Compared with basal-like, luminal-like tumors shared significantly more repertoire with nontumor tissue.

From the multiplex PCR reads, TCRdb called clonotypes with MiXCR, one entry per CDR3 protein. The sample yields 50,000 to 75,000 distinct CDR3 sequences, 45% to 65% seen once. The V call is TRBV28, the J call TRBJ1-4; 7 nucleotides agree with TRBD1. The clonotype was recovered from a female donor with breast cancer. Some clones in this sample may be carry-over from other donors' samples. The sequencing sample was made of breast tumor tissue. CDR3 bases: TGTGCCAGCAGTTCAGGGGGGGGGGAAAAACTGTTTTTT. This translates into CASSSGGGEKLFF.